What follows are 27 T cell receptor beta chains derived from one specimen sequenced in a study of early T cells in non-severe SARS-CoV-2 infection. TCRdb re-called the 5' RACE reads through MiXCR, storing one row per CDR3 protein. The sample lists about 48,000 distinct CDR3 sequences; roughly 5.7% were seen once. Sequenced here: whole blood, sampled at baseline. The receptors derive from an adult who was a healthcare worker with PCR-confirmed SARS-CoV-2 infection or an uninfected control (not recorded which).

Concerning this clonotype: Possible read error: a much larger clone is one base away. The chain joins TRBV29-1 to TRBJ2-3; weak D call: TRBD1 (5 bases). The germline gives CDR1 SQVTM, CDR2 ANQGSEA. This CDR3 has 15 residues. CDR3 protein: CSVDWSGIPTDTLYF. CDR3 nucleotides: TGCAGCGTTGATTGGTCAGGGATCCCCACAGATACGCTGTATTTT.

This clonotype has at least ten counts. This rearrangement joins TRBV3-1 to TRBJ2-3; no definite D call. Trimming stripped 4 bases from V and 2 bases from J, with 10 bases between. The CDR3 is 14 amino acids. Germline V CDR1 and CDR2: LGHDT, YNNKEL (reference sequence). The CDR3 DNA reads as TGTGCCAGCAGCCCTACGTGGAACACAGATACGCAGTATTTT. Protein sequence: CASSPTWNTDTQYF.

This clonotype was counted many times. V is TRBV9 and J is TRBJ2-1; D perhaps matches TRBD2 (5 bases). Germline V lookup: CDR1 SGDLS, CDR2 YYNGEE. There are 13 residues in the CDR3. V was shortened by 3 bases and J by 10 bases, with 14 bases between the two germline ends. CDR3 bases: TGTGCCAGCAGCGCGAATCTGCGCGGGGAGCAGTTCTTC. Amino acids: CASSANLRGEQFF.

A word on this clonotype: This may arise from a read error, as a much more abundant clone is one base away. V is TRBV20-1 and J is TRBJ1-2, with D possibly TRBD1 on 5 matching bases. Per the germline V gene, CDR1 is DFQATT and CDR2 is SNEGSKA (reference sequence). There are 14 residues in the CDR3. CDR3 in DNA: TGCAGAGCTAGAGTAGGGGACTGGGACTATGGCTACACCTTC. Amino acid sequence: CRARVGDWDYGYTF.

There are many counts of this clonotype. This chain joins TRBV1 and TRBJ1-6. TRBV1 has pseudogene status. The CDR3 length is 16 residues. In nucleotides, the CDR3 is TGCACCAGCAGCCAAGATGGAGGACGGACTAATTCACCCCTCCACTTT. It encodes CTSSQDGGRTNSPLHF.

The rearrangement uses TRBV11-2 and TRBJ2-1; D call uncertain. CDR3 length: 14 residues. Germline CDR1 is SGHAT and CDR2 is FQNNGV. Deletions cut 5 bases from V and 10 bases from J, with 18 bases between. CDR3 sequence (DNA): TGTGCCAGCAGCCCGTTTGGTGGCAGTCCCGAGCAGTTCTTC. Translating gives CASSPFGGSPEQFF.

This clonotype has only a few counts. The chain joins TRBV7-9 to TRBJ2-7, with 7 bases fitting TRBD2. The ends lost 5 bases at V and 4 bases at J; junction bases unmatched: 11. The CDR3 runs to 15 residues. Germline CDR1 and CDR2: SEHNR and FQNEAQ (reference sequence). The chain's CDR3 is CASSRVGGRFYEQYF. As DNA, the CDR3 is TGTGCCAGCAGCCGCGTGGGAGGGAGATTTTACGAGCAGTACTTC.

This clonotype was seen at least ten times. The chain carries TRBV19 and TRBJ1-2, with 7 bases identical to TRBD1. The V and J ends lost 7 bases and 6 bases, in that order; junction bases with no gene match: 11. CDR1 is LNHDA and CDR2 is SQIVND in the germline V gene (reference sequence). This CDR3 is 14 amino acids long. CDR3 in amino acids: CASKTFDRVHGYTF. CDR3 nucleotides: TGTGCCAGTAAAACCTTCGACAGGGTGCATGGCTACACCTTC.

In this sample, this clonotype turned up many times. Here the CDR3 reads CASFQRGRHNEQFF. CDR3 sequence (DNA): TGTGCCAGCTTTCAGAGGGGGCGACACAATGAGCAGTTCTTC. The chain links TRBV11-2 to TRBJ2-1; 7 nucleotides line up with TRBD1. The germline CDR1 and CDR2 sequences are SGHAT and FQNNGV. The CDR3 runs 14 residues. V lost 8 bases to trimming and J lost 5 bases; unmatched junction nucleotides: 9.

This clonotype was picked up many times. V gene TRBV20-1 combines with J gene TRBJ2-1, with 12 bases fitting TRBD2. In germline, CDR1 is DFQATT, CDR2 SNEGSKA (reference sequence). The CDR3 is 14 amino acids. V trimming: 5 bases; J trimming: 3 bases; junction bases outside the gene matches: 2. The CDR3 reads CSAASGRVYNEQFF. The CDR3 bases are TGCAGTGCTGCTAGCGGGAGGGTCTACAATGAGCAGTTCTTC.

The V call is TRBV11-2, the J call TRBJ2-5, with D perhaps matching TRBD1 (6 bases). The CDR3 is 14 residues long. Germline V gene data show CDR1 as SGHAT and CDR2 as FQNNGV. Trimming took 6 bases from V and 9 from J, leaving 20 bases between them. DNA of the CDR3: TGTGCCAGCAGTACGAAGGACACCCACAGGGCCCAGTACTTC. Amino acid sequence: CASSTKDTHRAQYF.

The rearrangement links TRBV5-1 to TRBJ2-1; D remains unclear. CDR3 size: 14 residues. V was shortened by 4 bases and J by 0 bases, with 8 bases between the two germline ends. Germline assignment: CDR1 SGHRS and CDR2 YFSETQ. The CDR3 here is CASSLDFSYNEQFF. DNA for the CDR3: TGCGCCAGCAGCCTAGACTTCTCCTACAATGAGCAGTTCTTC.

This clonotype was seen only a few times. The gene calls are TRBV7-6 and TRBJ1-4; 10 nucleotides line up with TRBD1. J lost 7 bases, V lost 5 bases, and 7 bases had no gene match. This CDR3 has 15 residues. Germline-derived CDR1 and CDR2 are SGHVS and FNYEAQ. CDR3 amino acids: CASSPGTGEGEKLFF. CDR3 in DNA: TGTGCCAGCAGCCCAGGGACAGGGGAAGGTGAAAAACTGTTTTTT.

This clonotype occurred many times. The chain employs TRBV27 and TRBJ2-7; D uncertain. The CDR3 has 13 amino acids. CDR1 is MNHEY, CDR2 SMNVEV, per germline (reference sequence). V was cut by 5 bases and J by 0 bases, with 8 bases left in between. CDR3 sequence: CASSGANSYEQYF. CDR3 coding DNA: TGTGCCAGCAGTGGTGCGAACTCCTACGAGCAGTACTTC.

The rearrangement uses TRBV4-1 and TRBJ1-1; 7 nucleotides match TRBD1. CDR1 is MGHRA and CDR2 is YSYEKL in the germline V gene. J was trimmed by 10 bases and V by 0 bases; bases with no gene match: 8. There are 14 residues in the CDR3. The CDR3 reads CASSQETGLRGAFF. For the CDR3, the DNA is TGCGCCAGCAGCCAAGAGACAGGGCTAAGGGGAGCTTTCTTT.

This clonotype occurred many times. The rearrangement uses TRBV5-8 and TRBJ1-6, with unresolved D. CDR1 SGHTS and CDR2 YDEGEE come from the germline V gene. The CDR3 is 12 residues long. V was shortened by 3 bases and J by 7 bases, with 5 bases between the two germline ends. CDR3 region: CASSWENSPLHF. CDR3 sequence (DNA): TGTGCCAGCAGCTGGGAGAATTCACCCCTCCACTTT.

The sample holds many counts of this clonotype. This rearrangement joins TRBV6-5 to TRBJ2-2, with a possible D match to TRBD1 (5 bases). CDR3 size: 17 residues. Trimming removed 0 bases at V and 0 bases at J, with 11 bases between. CDR1 is MNHEY, CDR2 SVGAGI, per germline. The CDR3 region has the DNA TGTGCCAGCAGTTACTCGACAGATACCCCGAACACCGGGGAGCTGTTTTTT. It translates to CASSYSTDTPNTGELFF.

This clonotype has at least ten counts. The chain has TRBV5-1 and TRBJ2-3; no clear D gene. The CDR3 sequence is 14 residues long. Germline assignment: CDR1 SGHRS and CDR2 YFSETQ. The ends were cut back, 3 bases at V and 3 bases at J, with 11 bases in the middle. The CDR3 region is CASSSPPFTDTQYF. CDR3 in DNA: TGCGCCAGCAGCTCCCCACCATTTACAGATACGCAGTATTTT.

This clonotype has ten or more counts. In DNA, the CDR3 is TGTGCCATCAGGCCAGGCGGGACTAATGAAAAACTGTTTTTT. This translates into CAIRPGGTNEKLFF. This rearrangement joins TRBV10-3 to TRBJ1-4; no clear D gene. The length of the CDR3 is 14 residues. The germline CDR1 and CDR2 sequences are ENHRY and SYGVKD. Trimming stripped 6 bases from V and 2 bases from J, with 10 bases between.

This clonotype has a count of ten or more. The chain uses TRBV29-1 and TRBJ2-7, with D possibly being TRBD1 or TRBD2 (5 bases each). Looked up from germline, CDR1 is SQVTM and CDR2 is ANQGSEA. The CDR3 has 14 amino acids. The V and J ends lost 0 bases and 1 base respectively, with 10 bases between them. The DNA for the CDR3 is TGCAGCGTTGAAGATCGAGGGGAATCCTACGAGCAGTACTTC. Its translation is CSVEDRGESYEQYF.

This clonotype was detected many times. The chain joins TRBV28 to TRBJ2-7; 8 positions match TRBD1. The CDR3 is 14 residues long. Germline values: CDR1 MDHEN, CDR2 SYDVKM. The V and J ends lost 5 bases and 3 bases, in that order; junction bases with no gene match: 6. CDR3 nucleotides: TGTGCCAGCAGTGCACGACAGGGGCGCTACGAGCAGTACTTC. Translated: CASSARQGRYEQYF.

This clonotype was observed a few times. The rearrangement joins TRBV6-6 to TRBJ2-7; no reliable D call. This CDR3 region has 13 residues. From germline, CDR1 is MNHNY and CDR2 SVGAGI (reference sequence). Trimming removed 2 bases from V and 3 bases from J, with 8 bases in between. The CDR3 sequence: CASSYGRLYEQYF. The CDR3 nucleotides read TGTGCCAGCAGTTACGGGCGGCTCTACGAGCAGTACTTC.

This clonotype was counted ten times or more. The J gene is TRBJ2-2, the V gene TRBV3-1; no reliable D call. This CDR3 has 11 residues. Per germline, CDR1 LGHDT and CDR2 YNNKEL (reference sequence). V gave up 6 bases and J gave up 2 bases, with 1 base separating them. In DNA, the CDR3 is TGTGCCAGCAGAAACACCGGGGAGCTGTTTTTT. Translating gives CASRNTGELFF.

This clonotype was counted a few times. This sequence joins TRBV5-1 and TRBJ2-3; no definite D call. Germline V gene data show CDR1 as SGHRS and CDR2 as YFSETQ. Trimming took 4 bases from V and 7 from J, leaving 19 bases between them. CDR3 length: 15 amino acids. CDR3 protein: CASSEDYEVRNTQYF. In nucleotides, the CDR3 is TGCGCCAGCAGCGAGGATTACGAAGTACGAAATACGCAGTATTTT. Filled out from reference TRBV5-1 and TRBJ2-3, the complete variable domain reads KAGVTQTPRYLIKTRGQQVTLSCSPISGHRSVSWYQQTPGQGLQFLFEYFSETQRNKGNFPGRFSGRQFSNSRSEMNVSTLELGDSALYLCASSEDYEVRNTQYFGPGTRLTVL.

This clonotype was counted many times. This chain uses TRBV14 with TRBJ2-2; no clear D gene. From germline, CDR1 is SGHDN and CDR2 FVKESK. The CDR3 covers 16 residues. V dropped 1 base and J dropped 3 bases, with 12 bases sitting between them. In DNA form, the CDR3 reads TGTGCCAGCAGCCAAGTACCGCCTTCGGACACCGGGGAGCTGTTTTTT. This sequence encodes CASSQVPPSDTGELFF.

This clonotype was recorded at least ten times. The CDR3 sequence: CASSQVNLVSNKNIQYF. CDR3 coding DNA: TGCGCCAGCAGCCAAGTAAATTTGGTCTCTAACAAAAACATTCAGTACTTC. J is TRBJ2-4 and V is TRBV4-1; D is undetermined. CDR3 length: 17 residues. V lost 1 base, J lost 3 bases, and 16 bases lay in between. Looked up from germline, CDR1 is MGHRA and CDR2 is YSYEKL.

This clonotype was picked up many times. V and J are TRBV5-4 and TRBJ2-2, with D possibly TRBD1 on 6 matching bases. The CDR3 contains 15 residues. Germline V gene lookup returns CDR1 SGHNT and CDR2 YYREEE (reference sequence). V lost 0 bases to trimming and J lost 1 base, with 7 bases between them. Here the CDR3 reads CASSLAGQNTGELFF. The CDR3, as DNA: TGTGCCAGCAGCTTGGCGGGACAGAACACCGGGGAGCTGTTTTTT.